Each of the 11 T cell receptor beta chains below was sequenced from the same sample in a study of T cells after yellow fever vaccination. MiXCR was run by TCRdb on the 5' RACE reads, yielding one entry per CDR3 protein. The sample contains about 500,000 distinct CDR3 sequences, around 16% of which appear only once. Sample: PBMCs, taken less than 6 days after the first yellow fever vaccination. Every receptor here comes from a man aged 18-30 years who received the YFV17D yellow fever vaccine.

There are a few counts of this clonotype. The chain combines TRBV29-1 with TRBJ1-1; D might be TRBD1 (5 bases). This CDR3 is 13 amino acids long. Looked up from germline, CDR1 is SQVTM and CDR2 is ANQGSEA. Trimming took off 1 base at V and 2 bases at J, with 8 bases between the two ends. The CDR3 sequence: CSVEGGGNTEAFF. The CDR3 bases are TGCAGCGTTGAAGGGGGCGGAAACACTGAAGCTTTCTTT. Complete variable domain (other parts from reference TRBV29-1 and TRBJ1-1): SAVISQKPSRDICQRGTSLTIQCQVDSQVTMMFWYRQQPGQSLTLIATANQGSEATYESGFVIDKFPISRPNLTFSTLTVSNMSPEDSSIYLCSVEGGGNTEAFFGQGTRLTVV.

This clonotype appeared a few times. The chain is built from TRBV6-2 or TRBV6-3 and TRBJ2-1, with D perhaps matching TRBD1 (6 bases). V was pared by 11 bases and J by 4 bases, with 18 bases between. The CDR3 is 14 residues long. Germline CDR1 MNHEY, CDR2 SVGEGT. As DNA, the CDR3 is TGTGCCGCACGACAGGACGACCAGTACAATGAGCAGTTCTTC. It translates to CAARQDDQYNEQFF.

This clonotype was detected a few times. The chain recombines TRBV7-2 with TRBJ1-5, with D tentatively TRBD1 (6 bases). Germline CDR1 and CDR2: SGHTA and FQGNSA. The CDR3 is 15 residues long. V was shortened by 6 bases and J by 6 bases, with 18 bases between the two germline ends. CDR3 loop: CASSQIAGASQPQHF. CDR3 nucleotide sequence: TGTGCCAGCAGTCAAATCGCGGGGGCGAGTCAGCCCCAGCATTTT.

The rearrangement joins TRBV25-1 to TRBJ2-1, with TRBD2 identical over 8 bases. Per the germline V gene, CDR1 is MGHDK and CDR2 is SYGVNS. J gave up 7 bases and V 7 bases, and 18 bases lay outside the gene matches. CDR3 length equals 17 residues. The CDR3 DNA reads TGTGCCAGCACCAATGGGGGGGCTAGCGGGCTCTATAATGAGCAGTTCTTC. This codes for CASTNGGASGLYNEQFF.

This clonotype was seen a few times. This chain joins TRBV3-1 and TRBJ2-5; possible D gene TRBD1, 6 bases. CDR1 LGHDT and CDR2 YNNKEL come from the germline V gene (reference sequence). V dropped 1 base and J dropped 4 bases, with 16 bases sitting between them. The CDR3 contains 16 residues. For the CDR3, the DNA is TGTGCCAGCAGCCAAGCGTCGGTGGGGGCCGGAGAGACCCAGTACTTC. Its translation is CASSQASVGAGETQYF.

The CDR3 DNA reads as TGTGCCAGCAGCCCCATGGGGGGGGGCTCGGGTGAGCAGTTCTTC. It specifies CASSPMGGGSGEQFF. This rearrangement joins TRBV5-6 to TRBJ2-1, with D possibly TRBD2 on 7 matching bases. Trimming shortened V by 4 bases and J by 9 bases, and 20 bases separated the two germline ends. The CDR3 sequence is 15 residues long. In germline, CDR1 is SGHDT, CDR2 YYEEEE.

This clonotype appeared a few times. This rearrangement joins TRBV6-2 or TRBV6-3 to TRBJ2-1; TRBD1 matches at 11 bases. V lost 5 bases and J lost 7; bases outside the gene matches: 7. This CDR3 is 15 amino acids long. CDR1 and CDR2 (germline): MNHEY, SVGEGT. The CDR3 region is CASSTGQGAWNEQFF. The CDR3 DNA sequence: TGTGCCAGCAGTACCGGACAGGGGGCCTGGAATGAGCAGTTCTTC.

This clonotype was seen a few times. J is TRBJ1-1 and V is TRBV12-3 or TRBV12-4; D perhaps matches TRBD1 (5 bases). This CDR3 is built from 12 residues. V lost 6 bases, J lost 7 bases, and 12 bases lay in between. The CDR3 region has the DNA TGTGCCAGCAGCCGACAGTACGGTGAAGCTTTCTTT. Translated, it gives CASSRQYGEAFF.

Comments on this clonotype: One end of the junction is discordant with germline, which a read error may explain. This chain connects TRBV4-3 to TRBJ2-2; TRBD1 matches 9 bases. Germline-derived CDR1 and CDR2 are LGHNA and YSLEER. The CDR3 spans 15 residues. The CDR3 coding sequence is TGCGCCAGCAGCCCGGGACAGGGTAACACCGGGGAGCAGTTTTTT. Its translation: CASSPGQGNTGEQFF.

V and J are TRBV7-9 and TRBJ2-3, with TRBD1 identical over 7 bases. This CDR3 spans 16 amino acids. Germline-derived CDR1 and CDR2 are SEHNR and FQNEAQ (reference sequence). V lost 4 bases, J lost 0 bases, and 7 bases stayed unmatched. The CDR3 bases are TGTGCCAGCAGCTCCCCGAGGGGGCCAAGCACAGATACGCAGTATTTT. Protein product: CASSSPRGPSTDTQYF.

The count of this clonotype is one. V gene TRBV19 combines with J gene TRBJ2-1; TRBD1 agrees at 9 bases. From germline, CDR1 is LNHDA and CDR2 SQIVND (reference sequence). V was pared by 6 bases and J by 8 bases, with 11 bases of the junction left unmatched. CDR3 length: 15 amino acids. The DNA for the CDR3 is TGTGCCAGTAGATCCGGGACAGGGATTATAGATGAGCAGTTCTTC. As protein: CASRSGTGIIDEQFF.